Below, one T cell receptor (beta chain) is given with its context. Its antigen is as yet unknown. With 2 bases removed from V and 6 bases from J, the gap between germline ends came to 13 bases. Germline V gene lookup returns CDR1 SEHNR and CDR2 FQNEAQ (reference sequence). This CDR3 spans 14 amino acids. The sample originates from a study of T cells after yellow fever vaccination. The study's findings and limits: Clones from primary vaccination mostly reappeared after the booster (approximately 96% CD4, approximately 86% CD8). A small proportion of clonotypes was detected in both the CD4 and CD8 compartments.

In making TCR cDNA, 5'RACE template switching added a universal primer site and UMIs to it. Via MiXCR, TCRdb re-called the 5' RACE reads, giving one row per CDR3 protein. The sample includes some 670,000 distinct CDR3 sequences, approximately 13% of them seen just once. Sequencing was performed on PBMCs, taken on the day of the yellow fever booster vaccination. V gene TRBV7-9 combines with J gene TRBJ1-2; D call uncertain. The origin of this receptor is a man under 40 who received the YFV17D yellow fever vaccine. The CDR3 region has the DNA TGTGCCAGCAGCTTACAGGTGGCGCTCGATGGCTACACCTTC. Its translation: CASSLQVALDGYTF. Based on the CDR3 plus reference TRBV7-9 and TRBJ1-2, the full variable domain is DTGVSQNPRHKITKRGQNVTFRCDPISEHNRLYWYRQTLGQGPEFLTYFQNEAQLEKSRLLSDRFSAERPKGSFSTLEIQRTEQGDSAMYLCASSLQVALDGYTFGSGTRLTVV.